The 9 T cell receptor beta chains below come from one sample, sequenced in a study of blood T cells in healthy people across ages. A sample-barcoded 5' primer and a J-beta primer mix were used in a second PCR of roughly 6 to 12 cycles. TCRdb reprocessed the 5' RACE reads with MiXCR, giving one entry per CDR3 protein. The sample has roughly 830,000 distinct CDR3 sequences; 55% to 65% are singletons. Source material: blood. These receptors were obtained from a man aged 30 to 39 in good health.

This clonotype was seen a few times. J is TRBJ2-7 and V is TRBV7-3; possible D gene TRBD1, 5 bases. Trimming cost V 6 bases and J 0 bases, with 15 bases left between them. CDR3 length: 15 residues. Germline V CDR1 and CDR2: SGHTA, FQGTGA. CDR3 residues: CASSPDSVGSYEQYF. CDR3 coding DNA: TGTGCCAGCAGTCCCGACAGCGTAGGCTCCTACGAGCAGTACTTC.

The CDR3 bases are TGTGCTAGCGGCCTCCGACCGATAGATACGCAGTATTTT. As protein: CASGLRPIDTQYF. The V and J genes are TRBV2 and TRBJ2-3, with a possible D match to TRBD2 (6 bases). Germline values: CDR1 SNHLY, CDR2 FYNNEI. The CDR3 loop spans 13 amino acids.

In this sample, this clonotype turned up a few times. The chain combines TRBV4-3 with TRBJ2-1; D uncertain. The CDR3 runs 16 residues. The V end lost 1 base, the J end lost 10 bases, and 20 bases lay between the germline ends. CDR1 and CDR2 from the germline V gene are LGHNA and YSLEER. The CDR3 spells CASSQAFDGSENEQFF. CDR3 nucleotide sequence: TGCGCCAGCAGCCAAGCTTTCGATGGCAGTGAGAACGAGCAGTTCTTC.

Of note for this clonotype: A read error may be the cause here, since a much bigger clone is one base away. The rearrangement uses TRBV4-2 and TRBJ2-7; 10 bases agree with TRBD1. J lost 7 bases, V lost 7 bases, and 13 bases had no gene match. Germline CDR1 reads LGHNA; CDR2 reads YNFKEQ. The CDR3 loop spans 15 amino acids. Here the CDR3 reads CASIRGTGADNEQYF. The DNA of the CDR3 is TGTGCCAGCATTCGAGGGACAGGGGCCGACAATGAGCAGTACTTC.

CDR3 sequence: CASSLANSISPTASYNEQFF. CDR3 DNA sequence: TGTGCCAGCAGCTTAGCAAACTCCATCAGCCCCACAGCCTCCTACAATGAGCAGTTCTTC. The gene calls are TRBV7-9 and TRBJ2-1; D not certain. Trimming left V 0 bases short and J 0 bases short, with 21 bases between. Germline assignment: CDR1 SEHNR and CDR2 FQNEAQ (reference sequence). This CDR3 comprises 20 residues. Drawing the rest from reference TRBV7-9 and TRBJ2-1, the complete variable domain is DTGVSQNPRHKITKRGQNVTFRCDPISEHNRLYWYRQTLGQGPEFLTYFQNEAQLEKSRLLSDRFSAERPKGSFSTLEIQRTEQGDSAMYLCASSLANSISPTASYNEQFFGPGTRLTVL.

In this sample, this clonotype turned up a few times. This chain joins TRBV6-5 and TRBJ2-3; D is uncertain. The CDR3 consists of 13 residues. CDR1 and CDR2 from the germline V gene are MNHEY and SVGAGI. Trimming pared 6 bases from V and 2 bases from J, leaving 9 bases between. The CDR3 sequence is CASRPQNTDTQYF. CDR3 sequence (DNA): TGTGCCAGCAGGCCGCAAAACACAGATACGCAGTATTTT.

This clonotype was detected once. The chain links TRBV20-1 to TRBJ1-5, with a possible D match to TRBD1 (5 bases). Trimming stripped 4 bases from V and 4 bases from J, with 8 bases between. The CDR3 totals 12 residues. CDR1 and CDR2 from the germline V gene are DFQATT and SNEGSKA (reference sequence). The CDR3 loop is CSAKRQNQPQHF. DNA for the CDR3: TGCAGTGCTAAAAGACAGAATCAGCCCCAGCATTTT.

The chain recombines TRBV4-2 with TRBJ2-5, with 10 bases matching TRBD1. The CDR3 is 15 residues long. Germline assignment: CDR1 LGHNA and CDR2 YNFKEQ. With 0 bases clipped from V and 8 bases from J, the junction kept 6 bases outside the gene matches. For the CDR3, the DNA is TGTGCCAGCAGCCAAGATAGGACAGGGGGTTTAACCCAGTACTTC. It translates to CASSQDRTGGLTQYF.

This clonotype was seen only a few times. V is TRBV10-3 and J is TRBJ2-5; possible D gene TRBD2, 6 bases. The germline V gene encodes CDR1 ENHRY and CDR2 SYGVKD. The V end was cut by 11 bases, the J end by 1 base, with 23 bases between. CDR3 length: 16 amino acids. The CDR3 DNA is TGTGCCGTTCCCTTCGAATCGGGAGCGGGCCAAGAGACCCAGTACTTC. As protein: CAVPFESGAGQETQYF.